Given below is one T cell receptor beta chain in context. The data are from a study of T cell responses to AZD1222 COVID-19 vaccine. Sequencing used immunoSEQ multiplex PCR; TCRdb keeps in-frame clones, though not all of them. The sample yields roughly 120,000 clones, about nine tenths seen once. This sequence originates from an adult in good health. The sequences come from peripheral blood, collected on day 0 of MenACWY control vaccination.

In DNA form, the CDR3 reads TGTGCCAGTAACCGCCTGACAGGGAGTAACAACAATGAGCAGTTCTTC. It translates to CASNRLTGSNNNEQFF. This chain joins TRBV19 and TRBJ2-1, with 7 positions matching TRBD1. Germline loops: CDR1 LNHDA, CDR2 SQIVND (reference sequence). The CDR3 totals 16 residues. Trimming took 7 bases from V and 5 from J; bases not matched to a gene: 14. The full variable domain, rest sourced from reference TRBV19 and TRBJ2-1, is DGGITQSPKYLFRKEGQNVTLSCEQNLNHDAMYWYRQDPGQGLRLIYYSQIVNDFQKGDIAEGYSVSREKKESFPLTVTSAQKNPTAFYLCASNRLTGSNNNEQFFGPGTRLTVL.